This T cell receptor (beta chain) came from a study of beta chain features in type 1 diabetes. V lost 5 bases to trimming and J lost 6 bases, with 13 bases between them. Germline V lookup: CDR1 SGHAT, CDR2 FQNNGV. The CDR3 loop spans 13 amino acids. Expressed TCRB transcripts were sequenced because the isolated RNA had all been reverse transcribed beforehand. This table comes from immunoSEQ multiplex PCR, and its TCRdb copy is limited to in-frame clones, with some not included. The sample holds 130,000 or so clones, about 9.7% seen once. Regarding the study as a whole: cDNA-based reads could over-represent cells with high TCR expression. Unsettled here was the matter of whether HLA type influences TCRB rearrangement.

This clone showed up many times. Its target is not known. Input material: central memory CD4+ T cells from blood. This TCR derives from a woman aged 40 to 50 in good health. V usage is TRBV11-2 and J usage is TRBJ1-2; D is unclear. The CDR3 DNA follows: TGTGCCAGCAGCCCGAGTCACGGGGATGGCTACACCTTC. This encodes CASSPSHGDGYTF.